This T cell receptor beta chain came from a study of identical twins. This clonotype was found many times. One entry per CDR3 protein results from TCRdb running MiXCR on the 5' RACE reads. The data hold 640,000 or so distinct CDR3 sequences, with roughly 6% observed a single time. Germline trimming cut 5 bases from V and 6 bases from J; bases unmatched to any gene: 6. Germline CDR1 reads KGHDR; CDR2 reads SFDVKD. The CDR3 runs 14 residues. The sequenced sample was naive T cells sorted from blood. The J gene is TRBJ1-5, the V gene TRBV24-1; 7 bases are a match to TRBD1. The clonotype comes from a man aged 18-30 years in good health. The CDR3 nucleotides are TGTGCCACCAGTGCCCTTGGACAGGCTCAGCCCCAGCATTTT. Its protein is CATSALGQAQPQHF.